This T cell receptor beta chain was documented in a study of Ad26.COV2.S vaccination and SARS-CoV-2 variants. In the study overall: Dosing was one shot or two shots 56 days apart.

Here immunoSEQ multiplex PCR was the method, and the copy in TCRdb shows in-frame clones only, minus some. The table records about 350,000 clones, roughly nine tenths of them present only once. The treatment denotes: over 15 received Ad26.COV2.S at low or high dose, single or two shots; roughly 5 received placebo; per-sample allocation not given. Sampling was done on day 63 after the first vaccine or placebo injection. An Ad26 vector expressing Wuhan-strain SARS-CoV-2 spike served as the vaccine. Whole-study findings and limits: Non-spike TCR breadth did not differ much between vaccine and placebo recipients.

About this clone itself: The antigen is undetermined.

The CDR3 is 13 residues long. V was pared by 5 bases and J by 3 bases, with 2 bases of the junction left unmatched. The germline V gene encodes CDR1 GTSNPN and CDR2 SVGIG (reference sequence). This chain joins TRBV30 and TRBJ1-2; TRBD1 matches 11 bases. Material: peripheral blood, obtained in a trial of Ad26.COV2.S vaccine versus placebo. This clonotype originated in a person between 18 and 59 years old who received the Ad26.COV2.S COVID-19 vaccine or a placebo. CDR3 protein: CAWGTGGDYGYTF. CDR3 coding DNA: TGTGCCTGGGGGACAGGGGGTGACTATGGCTACACCTTC.